Shown below are 21 T cell receptor beta chains from a single sample sequenced in a study of read filtering for tumor transcriptome and immune sequencing. This library used approximately 390 ng RNA and molecular barcoded adaptors spanning alpha/delta and beta/gamma chains. In TCRdb, the reads were re-called with MiXCR into one record per CDR3 protein. The sample records roughly 41,000 distinct CDR3 sequences, roughly 13% being singletons. Sequencing input: a population of CD138-negative cells sorted from bone marrow. The receptors stem from a donor at least 40 years old with multiple myeloma.

This clonotype was counted many times. The chain has TRBV20-1 and TRBJ1-5, with 9 bases matching TRBD1. Germline CDR1 and CDR2: DFQATT and SNEGSKA (reference sequence). The CDR3 sequence is 16 residues long. Trimming at V came to 0 bases and at J to 6 bases, leaving 9 bases not matched to a gene. This CDR3 reads CSARDLSGTGSQPQHF. The CDR3 DNA sequence: TGCAGTGCTAGAGATCTCTCCGGGACAGGGAGTCAGCCCCAGCATTTT.

This clonotype is medium-sized by share. The chain combines TRBV5-1 with TRBJ2-1; 12 bases line up with TRBD2. The CDR3 runs 14 residues. Per germline, CDR1 SGHRS and CDR2 YFSETQ. J gave up 7 bases and V 4 bases, and 3 bases lay outside the gene matches. CDR3 amino acids: CASSPTSGGNEQFF. DNA of the CDR3: TGCGCCAGCAGCCCGACTAGCGGGGGTAATGAGCAGTTCTTC.

By sample share, this clonotype is medium-sized. The V call is TRBV6-2 or TRBV6-3, the J call TRBJ2-1; D is uncertain. From germline, CDR1 is MNHEY and CDR2 SVGEGT. V was pared by 4 bases and J by 9 bases, with 4 bases between. The CDR3 runs 10 residues. This chain's CDR3 is CASSSGEQFF. The CDR3 DNA reads as TGTGCCAGCAGTTCAGGTGAGCAGTTCTTC.

This clonotype was seen repeatedly, ten times or more. V gene TRBV5-4 combines with J gene TRBJ2-7; TRBD1 matches at 8 bases. Trimming took 4 bases from V and 6 from J; bases not matched to a gene: 15. Germline CDR1 is SGHNT and CDR2 is YYREEE (reference sequence). The CDR3 totals 16 residues. This CDR3 is CASSRMANDRGGEQYF. DNA of the CDR3: TGTGCCAGCAGCCGGATGGCTAACGACAGGGGAGGCGAGCAGTACTTC.

This clonotype came up many times. The genes are TRBV5-6 and TRBJ2-6, with D possibly matching TRBD1 (5 bases). Trimming removed 2 bases from V and 0 bases from J, with 15 bases in between. The CDR3 is 18 residues long. CDR1 is SGHDT, CDR2 YYEEEE, per germline. The chain's CDR3 is CASSLQTVLNSGANVLTF. The CDR3 DNA is TGTGCCAGCAGCTTACAGACAGTCCTAAACTCTGGGGCCAACGTCCTGACTTTC.

This clonotype was picked up many times. J is TRBJ1-5 and V is TRBV6-5; D gene ambiguous. The CDR3 runs 15 residues. CDR1 and CDR2 (germline): MNHEY, SVGAGI. V was cut by 2 bases and J by 0 bases, with 8 bases left in between. CDR3 DNA: TGTGCCAGCAGTTACACGGGTGATAGCAATCAGCCCCAGCATTTT. It yields the protein CASSYTGDSNQPQHF.

This clonotype was counted at least ten times. The V call is TRBV6-5, the J call TRBJ2-3, with D possibly matching TRBD2 (5 bases). This CDR3 has 13 residues. Germline V CDR1 and CDR2: MNHEY, SVGAGI. Trimming left V 8 bases short and J 4 bases short, with 13 bases between. CDR3 bases: TGTGCCAGCGAAAGGGCGGGCTCAGATACGCAGTATTTT. It translates to CASERAGSDTQYF.

With respect to this clonotype: This may be a read error, as it is one base from a much larger clone. The chain carries TRBV12-3 or TRBV12-4 and TRBJ1-5; D is possibly TRBD1 (5 bases). The length of the CDR3 is 15 residues. Trimming took off 5 bases at V and 2 bases at J, with 13 bases between the two ends. The CDR3 DNA is TGTGCCAGCAGTCCCCAGGGTTATGGCAATCAGCCCCAGCATTTT. Protein: CASSPQGYGNQPQHF.

The sample holds many counts of this clonotype. The rearrangement joins TRBV28 to TRBJ1-4; no definite D call. The CDR3 loop spans 13 amino acids. Trimming cost V 6 bases and J 8 bases, with 13 bases left between them. The germline CDR1 and CDR2 sequences are MDHEN and SYDVKM. The CDR3 region is CASSLDDEEKLFF. The CDR3, as DNA: TGTGCCAGCAGCCTAGATGATGAAGAAAAACTGTTTTTT.

As for this clonotype: A far larger clone is just one base off, so this is likely a read error. This rearrangement joins TRBV6-5 to TRBJ2-2, with D perhaps TRBD2 (6 bases). The CDR3 spans 15 residues. The V gene's germline CDR1 is MNHEY and CDR2 SVGAGI. The CDR3: CASSYMGLNTGELLF. CDR3 sequence (DNA): TGTGCCAGCAGTTACATGGGACTGAACACCGGGGAGCTGCTTTTT.

This clonotype turned up a few times. The rearrangement links TRBV29-1 to TRBJ2-5; TRBD1 matches 8 bases. The CDR3 runs to 15 residues. Germline CDR1 reads SQVTM; CDR2 reads ANQGSEA. Trimming removed 7 bases from V and 5 bases from J; junction bases left unmatched: 15. DNA of the CDR3: TGCAGCGCTTTTAAAGGGCAGGGGGCTGAGGAGACCCAGTACTTC. This translates into CSAFKGQGAEETQYF.

At least ten counts were recorded for this clonotype. The CDR3 coding sequence is TGTGCCAGCAGTGAAGCCCCGTGGGCAGGGGAATACGAGCAGTACTTC. Translation: CASSEAPWAGEYEQYF. The chain is built from TRBV2 and TRBJ2-7; perhaps TRBD1 as D (6 bases). Trimming removed 0 bases at V and 4 bases at J, with 16 bases between. Germline CDR1 and CDR2: SNHLY and FYNNEI. This CDR3 region has 16 residues.

This clonotype was counted only a few times. J is TRBJ2-5 and V is TRBV29-1, with a weak D call TRBD2 (5 bases). Germline V lookup: CDR1 SQVTM, CDR2 ANQGSEA. The V end lost 6 bases, the J end lost 2 bases, and 13 bases lay between the germline ends. CDR3 size: 13 residues. For the CDR3, the DNA is TGCAGCGTAAGGTACTCGGGGCAAGAGACCCAGTACTTC. Translating it yields CSVRYSGQETQYF. The full variable domain, in which reference TRBV29-1 and TRBJ2-5 provide the parts outside the CDR3, is SAVISQKPSRDICQRGTSLTIQCQVDSQVTMMFWYRQQPGQSLTLIATANQGSEATYESGFVIDKFPISRPNLTFSTLTVSNMSPEDSSIYLCSVRYSGQETQYFGPGTRLLVL.

This clonotype was seen many times. V is TRBV20-1 and J is TRBJ2-7; the match to TRBD1 covers 10 bases. From germline, CDR1 is DFQATT and CDR2 SNEGSKA (reference sequence). The CDR3 contains 13 residues. The CDR3, as DNA: TGCAGAGCCGACAGGGGGCGGGCGGAAGAGCAGTACTTC. It yields the protein CRADRGRAEEQYF.

As concerns this clonotype: Just one base apart from a much larger clone, this may be a read error. V gene TRBV5-1 combines with J gene TRBJ2-1; 10 bases align to TRBD2. This CDR3 spans 19 amino acids. The germline V gene has CDR1 SGHRS and CDR2 YFSETQ. The CDR3 coding sequence is TGCGCCAGCAGCTCGGTCCTAGCGGGAGTAACTTCGACGTACAATGGGCAGTTCTTC. Its translation: CASSSVLAGVTSTYNGQFF.

This clonotype was picked up many times. The V and J genes are TRBV7-9 and TRBJ1-1; D is ambiguous. The V end lost 2 bases, the J end lost 1 base, and 5 bases lay between the germline ends. The CDR3 runs to 13 residues. Germline loops: CDR1 SEHNR, CDR2 FQNEAQ (reference sequence). In DNA form, the CDR3 reads TGTGCCAGCAGCTTATTTCAGAACACTGAAGCTTTCTTT. Its translation is CASSLFQNTEAFF.

At least ten counts were recorded for this clonotype. The V gene is TRBV14, the J gene TRBJ2-1; TRBD1 aligns across 8 bases. This CDR3 is built from 20 residues. V lost 0 bases to trimming and J lost 0 bases; unmatched junction nucleotides: 13. Germline V gene lookup returns CDR1 SGHDN and CDR2 FVKESK. The CDR3 is CASSQDWQGAPPSSYNEQFF. The DNA of the CDR3 is TGTGCCAGCAGCCAAGATTGGCAGGGGGCCCCACCCAGCTCCTACAATGAGCAGTTCTTC.

The CDR3 sequence: CASSPQIVEVYF. The DNA for the CDR3 is TGTGCCAGCAGCCCCCAGATCGTCGAGGTATATTTT. The V call is TRBV28, the J call TRBJ1-3, with D hard to call. Trimming removed 6 bases at V and 14 bases at J, with 17 bases between. Germline CDR1 and CDR2: MDHEN and SYDVKM. This CDR3 region has 12 residues.

Points on this clonotype: No conserved phenylalanine or tryptophan ends this CDR3, so it is likely a read error. The chain employs TRBV7-9 and TRBJ2-1; D call uncertain. The V and J ends lost 3 bases and 4 bases respectively, with 7 bases between them. Germline V gives CDR1 SEHNR, CDR2 FQNEAQ (reference sequence). This CDR3 is built from 13 residues. Here the CDR3 reads CASSLDVYNEQFL. The CDR3 DNA sequence: TGTGCCAGCAGCTTGGACGTGTACAATGAGCAGTTCCTC.

Ten or more counts support this clonotype. The V call is TRBV29-1, the J call TRBJ2-1, with D perhaps TRBD1 or TRBD2 (5 bases each). Trimming left V 5 bases short and J 5 bases short, with 19 bases between. Germline V lookup: CDR1 SQVTM, CDR2 ANQGSEA. This CDR3 comprises 15 residues. This CDR3 reads CSVSTRRDPNNEQFF. CDR3 DNA: TGCAGCGTTAGTACTAGAAGGGACCCAAACAATGAGCAGTTCTTC.

The rearrangement links TRBV28 to TRBJ2-1; 11 bases agree with TRBD2. V gave up 4 bases and J gave up 5 bases; unmatched junction bases: 7. This CDR3 is 16 amino acids long. Germline lookup yields CDR1 MDHEN and CDR2 SYDVKM. The CDR3 DNA reads TGTGCCAGCAGTTCCCCCGGGACTAGCGGTAACAATGAGCAGTTCTTC. Protein product: CASSSPGTSGNNEQFF.